This T cell receptor beta chain was sequenced for a study of technical replicates of blood from four donors (TCRdb year 2017). Libraries were made using the immunoSEQ multiplex PCR assay. The source is immuneACCESS, and TCRdb retained only in-frame sequences with V and J called. Part of the clones is not carried over; for the studies checked, unresolved V genes explain less than half of this, and the remainder is unexplained. For this sample the table gives 55,000 to 80,000 clones, of which roughly 91% were detected only once. Roughly 5% of the sample rests with the top ten. Comment on this clone: It lacks a known antigen. No base-level quality is on record; no much larger clone is a single base apart.

Trimming at the junction amounts to 3 bases on V and 1 base on J, and the germline ends lie 8 bases apart. The germline V gene gives CDR1 as SGHTA and CDR2 as FQGNSA. Spanning cysteine to phenylalanine, the CDR3 consists of 14 amino acids. The kept DNA is CDR3 alone, 42 bases in frame from the first base. The sample taken for sequencing was PBMCs. The sequence derives from a human donor in good health. Some clones in this sample may be carry-over from other donors' samples. Recombination joined TRBV7-2 with TRBJ2-3; the D gene cannot be named for sure. The CDR3 reads CASSFRSGTDTQYF. The nucleotide sequence is TGTGCCAGCAGCTTTCGGTCCGGCACAGATACGCAGTATTTT.